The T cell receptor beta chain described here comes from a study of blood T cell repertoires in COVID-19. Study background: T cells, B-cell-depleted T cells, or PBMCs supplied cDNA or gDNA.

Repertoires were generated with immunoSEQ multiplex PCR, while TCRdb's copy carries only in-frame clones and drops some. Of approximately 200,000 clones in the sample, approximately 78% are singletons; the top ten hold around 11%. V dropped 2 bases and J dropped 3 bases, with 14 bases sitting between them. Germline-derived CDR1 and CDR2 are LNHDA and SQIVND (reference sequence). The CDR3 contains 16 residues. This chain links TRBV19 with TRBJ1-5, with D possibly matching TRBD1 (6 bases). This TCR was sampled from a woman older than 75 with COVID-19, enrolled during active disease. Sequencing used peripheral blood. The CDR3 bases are TGTGCCAGTAGTATATCGGGGGGCTATGACAATCAGCCCCAGCATTTT. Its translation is CASSISGGYDNQPQHF.